These T cell receptor beta chains were read from a single sample in a study of blood T cell repertoires in COVID-19. Method: immunoSEQ multiplex PCR; TCRdb's copy keeps in-frame clones and lacks some. The sample lists some 100,000 clones; around 87% were seen once. Sequenced input: peripheral blood. The receptors derive from a human donor in a cohort sampled during active COVID-19. CDR3s include the opening cysteine and the closing phenylalanine or tryptophan. The order of the fields is CDR3 length, V gene, clone size, J gene, D gene, CDR3 protein, CDR3 DNA. A D gene is named only where the DNA matches it firmly. Expanded clones get a size class; other rows say once, few or many, or leave the size out.

length: 13; V: TRBV7-3; size: .; J: TRBJ2-1; D: .; CDR3: CASSRTAGNEQFF; DNA: TGTGCCAGCAGCCGAACTGCGGGGAATGAGCAGTTCTTC
length: 14; V: TRBV10-2; size: few; J: TRBJ1-1; D: TRBD1; CDR3: CASRTDRGLIEAFF; DNA: TGCGCCAGCAGGACGGACAGGGGGTTGATAGAAGCTTTCTTT
length: 14; V: TRBV29-1; size: .; J: TRBJ2-1; D: TRBD1; CDR3: CSVAGQGARNEQFF; DNA: TGCAGCGTTGCGGGACAGGGGGCGCGGAATGAGCAGTTCTTC
length: 11; V: TRBV30; size: once; J: TRBJ2-3; D: .; CDR3: CAWSAVPAQYF; DNA: TGTGCCTGGAGTGCTGTGCCAGCGCAGTATTTT
length: 13; V: TRBV15; size: .; J: TRBJ2-5; D: TRBD1; CDR3: CATTQGDAKTQYF; DNA: TGTGCCACCACGCAGGGGGATGCGAAGACCCAGTACTTC
length: 17; V: TRBV21-1; size: .; J: TRBJ1-2; D: .; CDR3: CASSKGGGGRDIYGYTF; DNA: TGTGCCAGCAGCAAAGGGGGAGGTGGGAGGGATATTTATGGCTACACCTTC
length: 14; V: TRBV9; size: few; J: TRBJ1-1; D: .; CDR3: CASSVAGTLTEAFF; DNA: TGTGCCAGCAGCGTAGCAGGGACTCTTACTGAAGCTTTCTTT
length: 18; V: TRBV6-6; size: .; J: TRBJ2-1; D: TRBD2; CDR3: CASSLTSGGAFAVNEQFF; DNA: TGTGCCAGCAGTCTGACTAGCGGGGGGGCGTTCGCTGTGAATGAGCAGTTCTTC
length: 17; V: TRBV4-2; size: .; J: TRBJ2-5; D: TRBD2; CDR3: CASSQVILAGGQETQYF; DNA: TGTGCCAGCAGCCAAGTCATCCTAGCGGGGGGCCAAGAGACCCAGTACTTC
length: 16; V: TRBV3-1/TRBV3-2; size: .; J: TRBJ2-3; D: TRBD2; CDR3: CASSQGLAGGQDTQYF; DNA: TGTGCCAGCAGCCAAGGGCTAGCGGGGGGCCAGGATACGCAGTATTTT
length: 13; V: TRBV12-5; size: .; J: TRBJ2-7; D: .; CDR3: CASGLTGSYEQYF; DNA: TGTGCTAGTGGCCTGACGGGGTCCTACGAGCAGTACTTC
length: 14; V: TRBV6-5; size: .; J: TRBJ1-1; D: .; CDR3: CASSYSGGRTEAFF; DNA: TGTGCCAGCAGTTACTCGGGTGGGAGAACTGAAGCTTTCTTT
length: 13; V: TRBV6-5; size: .; J: TRBJ1-2; D: .; CDR3: CANSPEVFYGYTF; DNA: TGTGCCAACTCGCCGGAGGTATTCTATGGCTACACCTTC
length: 15; V: TRBV27; size: .; J: TRBJ2-2; D: .; CDR3: CASRVVRVGTGELFF; DNA: TGTGCCAGCAGAGTGGTCAGGGTGGGGACCGGGGAGCTGTTTTTT
length: 13; V: TRBV12-3/TRBV12-4; size: .; J: TRBJ1-2; D: .; CDR3: CASSIGLWYGYTF; DNA: TGTGCCAGCAGTATAGGGCTTTGGTATGGCTACACCTTC
length: 13; V: TRBV29-1; size: .; J: TRBJ1-5; D: .; CDR3: CSVIPSGNQPQHF; DNA: TGCAGCGTTATTCCCTCAGGCAATCAGCCCCAGCATTTT
length: 15; V: TRBV6-5; size: .; J: TRBJ2-7; D: TRBD1; CDR3: CASSLRDRSSYEQYF; DNA: TGTGCCAGCAGCCTCCGGGACAGGAGCTCCTACGAGCAGTACTTC
length: 14; V: TRBV29-1; size: .; J: TRBJ2-6; D: .; CDR3: CSAQGFSGANVLTF; DNA: TGCAGCGCCCAGGGATTCTCTGGGGCCAACGTCCTGACTTTC
length: 16; V: TRBV4-1; size: .; J: TRBJ1-1; D: .; CDR3: CASSRSIRGTTTEAFF; DNA: TGCGCCAGCAGCCGGAGTATCAGGGGCACCACTACTGAAGCTTTCTTT
length: 13; V: TRBV28; size: .; J: TRBJ1-1; D: .; CDR3: CASSFTGVDEAFF; DNA: TGTGCCAGCAGTTTTACGGGGGTGGATGAAGCTTTCTTT
length: 13; V: TRBV5-6; size: .; J: TRBJ2-1; D: .; CDR3: CASSGQTYNEQFF; DNA: TGTGCCAGCAGCGGCCAGACCTACAATGAGCAGTTCTTC
length: 15; V: TRBV7-8; size: .; J: TRBJ2-7; D: TRBD1; CDR3: CASSFGTGPYNEQYF; DNA: TGTGCCAGCAGCTTCGGGACAGGGCCCTACAACGAGCAGTACTTC
length: 15; V: TRBV2; size: .; J: TRBJ1-4; D: .; CDR3: CASSSQGPTNEKLFF; DNA: TGTGCCAGCAGTTCCCAGGGCCCAACTAATGAAAAACTGTTTTTT
length: 15; V: TRBV11-3; size: few; J: TRBJ2-7; D: TRBD1; CDR3: CASSTSTGGKYEQYF; DNA: TGTGCCAGCAGCACCTCGACAGGGGGCAAGTACGAGCAGTACTTC
length: 15; V: TRBV25-1; size: .; J: TRBJ1-5; D: .; CDR3: CASSDGSGGVQPQHF; DNA: TGTGCCAGCAGTGACGGATCGGGGGGGGTTCAGCCCCAGCATTTT
length: 13; V: TRBV9; size: .; J: TRBJ1-2; D: .; CDR3: CASNDERRDGYTF; DNA: TGTGCCAGCAACGACGAAAGGAGGGATGGCTACACCTTC
length: 15; V: TRBV6-1; size: .; J: TRBJ1-4; D: .; CDR3: CASSEGGTWSEKLFF; DNA: TGTGCCAGCAGTGAAGGGGGGACTTGGAGTGAAAAACTGTTTTTT
length: 15; V: TRBV10-1; size: .; J: TRBJ2-3; D: TRBD1; CDR3: CASSPSTGAGDTQYF; DNA: TGCGCCAGTTCCCCTTCGACAGGGGCCGGGGATACGCAGTATTTT
length: 17; V: TRBV4-1; size: once; J: TRBJ1-1; D: TRBD1; CDR3: CASSQGATGGGRVEAFF; DNA: TGCGCCAGCAGCCAAGGGGCGACAGGGGGTGGTCGGGTCGAAGCTTTCTTT
length: 15; V: TRBV28; size: .; J: TRBJ1-1; D: .; CDR3: CASSTRLRPGMEAFF; DNA: TGTGCCAGCAGTACCCGACTGCGGCCGGGTATGGAAGCTTTCTTT
length: 16; V: TRBV5-8; size: once; J: TRBJ1-2; D: TRBD1; CDR3: CASSLGTGWDAVGYTF; DNA: TGTGCCAGCAGCTTGGGGACAGGATGGGATGCGGTTGGCTACACCTTC
length: 17; V: TRBV7-8; size: .; J: TRBJ2-3; D: .; CDR3: CASSLPKAGESTDTQYF; DNA: TGTGCCAGCAGCTTGCCTAAGGCAGGGGAGTCGACAGATACGCAGTATTTT
length: 16; V: TRBV5-4; size: once; J: TRBJ1-1; D: .; CDR3: CASSRPGLARNTEAFF; DNA: TGTGCCAGCAGCCGGCCGGGACTCGCGAGGAACACTGAAGCTTTCTTT
length: 13; V: TRBV3-1/TRBV3-2; size: once; J: TRBJ1-1; D: .; CDR3: CASSSSTSTEAFF; DNA: TGTGCCAGCAGCTCCTCCACGAGCACTGAAGCTTTCTTT
length: 18; V: TRBV7-6; size: once; J: TRBJ1-2; D: TRBD1; CDR3: CASSSGTDPLSFLYGYTF; DNA: TGTGCCAGCAGCTCGGGGACAGACCCGCTTTCGTTCCTCTATGGCTACACCTTC
length: 15; V: TRBV11-2; size: .; J: TRBJ2-3; D: .; CDR3: CASSPRGGAVDTQYF; DNA: TGTGCCAGCAGCCCGAGGGGGGGGGCCGTAGATACGCAGTATTTT
length: 19; V: TRBV9; size: .; J: TRBJ2-1; D: TRBD2; CDR3: CASSVGASGGAGSYNEQFF; DNA: TGTGCCAGCAGCGTAGGTGCCAGCGGGGGGGCCGGTTCCTACAATGAGCAGTTCTTC
length: 14; V: TRBV5-5; size: .; J: TRBJ1-6; D: TRBD1; CDR3: CASSRQGADSPLHF; DNA: TGTGCCAGCAGCCGACAGGGGGCAGATTCACCCCTCCACTTT
length: 14; V: TRBV5-1; size: .; J: TRBJ1-5; D: .; CDR3: CASSLGGGNQPQHF; DNA: TGCGCCAGCAGCTTAGGGGGTGGGAATCAGCCCCAGCATTTT
length: 16; V: TRBV5-6; size: .; J: TRBJ2-2; D: .; CDR3: CASSSAQTNRAGELFF; DNA: TGTGCCAGCAGCTCGGCCCAGACAAACAGGGCCGGGGAGCTGTTTTTT
length: 15; V: TRBV6-2/TRBV6-3; size: .; J: TRBJ2-1; D: .; CDR3: CASSSQALSYNEQFF; DNA: TGTGCCAGCAGCAGTCAGGCACTCTCCTACAATGAGCAGTTCTTC
length: 11; V: TRBV5-8; size: .; J: TRBJ1-3; D: .; CDR3: CASSFGYTIYF; DNA: TGTGCCAGCAGCTTCGGGTACACCATATATTTT
length: 14; V: TRBV2; size: .; J: TRBJ1-5; D: .; CDR3: CASSGGQSNQPQHF; DNA: TGTGCCAGCAGTGGAGGACAGAGCAATCAGCCCCAGCATTTT
length: 13; V: TRBV7-9; size: .; J: TRBJ2-4; D: TRBD1; CDR3: CASSLGTANIQYF; DNA: TGTGCCAGCAGTCTAGGGACAGCAAACATTCAGTACTTC
length: 14; V: TRBV5-4; size: .; J: TRBJ2-7; D: .; CDR3: CASSLSFGRGEQYF; DNA: TGTGCCAGCAGCTTGTCGTTCGGCAGGGGCGAGCAGTACTTC
length: 15; V: TRBV27; size: .; J: TRBJ1-4; D: TRBD1; CDR3: CASSPGGHRFGKLFF; DNA: TGTGCCAGCAGTCCAGGGGGCCATCGGTTTGGGAAACTGTTTTTT
length: 14; V: TRBV13; size: .; J: TRBJ1-1; D: .; CDR3: CASSLGDRNTEAFF; DNA: TGTGCCAGCAGCTTAGGGGACAGGAACACTGAAGCTTTCTTT
length: 16; V: TRBV28; size: .; J: TRBJ1-3; D: .; CDR3: CASSSLQGSEGNTIYF; DNA: TGTGCCAGCAGTTCCCTCCAGGGTTCGGAGGGAAACACCATATATTTT
length: 14; V: TRBV18; size: .; J: TRBJ1-2; D: .; CDR3: CASSPLDDSFGYTF; DNA: TGTGCCAGCTCACCCCTCGATGACAGTTTTGGCTACACCTTC